This passage covers 30 T cell receptor beta chains from one sample sequenced in a study of shared clonotypes between healthy human individuals. The table came from immunoSEQ multiplex PCR; TCRdb's copy has only in-frame clones and leaves some out. The sample has roughly 680,000 clones, around 77% seen once; the top ten hold around 1.8%. The sequenced sample consisted of memory CD4+ T cells sorted from blood. Noted subset: CD45RA-negative fraction. The receptors originated from a woman in her thirties in good health.

The V and J genes are TRBV4-1 and TRBJ1-6; TRBD1 is a possible D gene (6 bases). Looked up from germline, CDR1 is MGHRA and CDR2 is YSYEKL. The CDR3 consists of 17 residues. Trimming removed 3 bases at V and 5 bases at J, with 17 bases between. The CDR3 sequence: CASSHGTLHRDNSPLHF. In DNA form, the CDR3 reads TGCGCCAGCAGCCACGGGACACTCCACCGAGATAATTCACCCCTCCACTTT.

In nucleotides, the CDR3 is TGTGCCAGCAGCTTAGAGGTGGGGAACTACGAGCAGTACTTC. As protein: CASSLEVGNYEQYF. This sequence joins TRBV7-2 and TRBJ2-7, with D hard to call. V lost 1 base and J 3 bases, leaving 10 bases between the germline ends. The CDR3 spans 14 residues. Germline CDR1 reads SGHTA; CDR2 reads FQGNSA.

This chain connects TRBV7-9 to TRBJ2-2; D not certain. V lost 4 bases and J 10 bases, leaving 10 bases between the germline ends. This CDR3 is 12 amino acids long. Per germline, CDR1 SEHNR and CDR2 FQNEAQ (reference sequence). In DNA, the CDR3 is TGTGCCAGCAGCTCCCAAGTTAAGGAGCTGTTTTTT. Translation: CASSSQVKELFF.

The chain links TRBV19 to TRBJ1-2, with TRBD1 matching 9 bases. The CDR3 runs 14 residues. CDR1 and CDR2 (germline): LNHDA, SQIVND (reference sequence). Losses at the gene ends were 7 bases for V and 8 bases for J; bases not matched to a gene: 11. The CDR3 nucleotides are TGTGCCAGTAAGTGGACAGGGGATCTAGGCGGCTACACCTTC. Translation gives CASKWTGDLGGYTF.

The chain combines TRBV9 with TRBJ1-3; no firm D call. Trimming left V 5 bases short and J 1 base short, with 7 bases between. Germline CDR1 SGDLS, CDR2 YYNGEE. CDR3 length: 13 residues. Written as DNA, the CDR3 is TGTGCCAGCAGAAGTAGTTCTGGAAACACCATATATTTT. This translates into CASRSSSGNTIYF.

The rearrangement joins TRBV7-9 to TRBJ1-2; D perhaps matches TRBD1 (5 bases). The CDR3 consists of 12 residues. The germline V gene encodes CDR1 SEHNR and CDR2 FQNEAQ (reference sequence). V was pared by 7 bases and J by 7 bases, with 13 bases between. The CDR3 sequence is CASTTGLSGYTF. The CDR3 nucleotides read TGTGCCAGCACCACGGGGCTCAGTGGCTACACCTTC.

The CDR3: CSVGGTGSWVYGYTF. The CDR3 nucleotides read TGCAGCGTTGGAGGGACAGGGTCTTGGGTCTATGGCTACACCTTC. The chain combines TRBV29-1 with TRBJ1-2; 9 bases agree with TRBD1. Losses at the gene ends were 4 bases for V and 4 bases for J; bases not matched to a gene: 10. The CDR3 spans 15 residues. Germline CDR1 and CDR2: SQVTM and ANQGSEA.

This clone has just a few counts. The rearrangement joins TRBV2 to TRBJ1-4; no reliable D call. Germline V lookup: CDR1 SNHLY, CDR2 FYNNEI. V lost 4 bases and J 8 bases, leaving 11 bases between the germline ends. CDR3 length equals 13 residues. DNA of the CDR3: TGTGCCAGCAGTGTGGGAGAAGAGGAAAAACTGTTTTTT. It yields the protein CASSVGEEEKLFF.

J is TRBJ2-1 and V is TRBV5-1, with 8 bases matching TRBD2. With V trimmed by 5 bases and J by 6 bases, 7 bases remained unmatched. Looked up from germline, CDR1 is SGHRS and CDR2 is YFSETQ. The CDR3 is made up of 14 amino acids. The CDR3 DNA sequence: TGCGCCAGCAGTCTCAGCGGGAGTGCCAATGAGCAGTTCTTC. This encodes CASSLSGSANEQFF.

This chain connects TRBV11-2 to TRBJ2-5; TRBD1 matches 7 bases. Gene TRBJ2-7 matches the end of the DNA better, so the J call may be wrong. This CDR3 is 13 amino acids long. Per germline, CDR1 SGHAT and CDR2 FQNNGV. This CDR3 is CASSVTGAYEQYF. As DNA, the CDR3 is TGTGCCAGCAGCGTTACAGGGGCGTACGAGCAGTACTTC.

The J gene is TRBJ2-2, the V gene TRBV28, with 11 positions matching TRBD2. V shed 5 bases, J shed 0 bases, and the junction held 5 bases outside the gene matches. Germline loops: CDR1 MDHEN, CDR2 SYDVKM. This CDR3 is built from 17 residues. In DNA form, the CDR3 reads TGTGCCAGCAGTCCCGGGACTAGCGGCGCGAACACCGGGGAGCTGTTTTTT. Translating it yields CASSPGTSGANTGELFF.

The DNA of the CDR3 is TGTGCCACCAGCAGAGGAAGGGACAGGGCGGGAGAGCAGTACTTC. It is translated as CATSRGRDRAGEQYF. The rearrangement links TRBV15 to TRBJ2-7; TRBD1 matches 9 bases. Germline V gene data show CDR1 as LNHNV and CDR2 as YYDKDF (reference sequence). V shed 1 base, J shed 7 bases, and the junction held 8 bases outside the gene matches. This CDR3 contains 15 residues.

V and J are TRBV20-1 and TRBJ2-5; 11 positions agree with TRBD2. This CDR3 contains 11 residues. The germline gives CDR1 DFQATT, CDR2 SNEGSKA (reference sequence). The V gene end was trimmed by 4 bases and the J gene end by 13 bases; junction bases not matched to a gene: 5. DNA for the CDR3: TGCAGTGCTACCAGGACTAGCGGGCTGTACTTC. Amino acids: CSATRTSGLYF.

The rearrangement joins TRBV5-1 to TRBJ2-3, with 10 bases fitting TRBD2. Germline CDR1 reads SGHRS; CDR2 reads YFSETQ. The V and J ends lost 0 bases and 2 bases, in that order; junction bases with no gene match: 3. The CDR3 is made up of 16 amino acids. DNA for the CDR3: TGCGCCAGCAGCTTGGGGACTAGCGGCGCCACAGATACGCAGTATTTT. Translating it yields CASSLGTSGATDTQYF.

The gene calls are TRBV2 and TRBJ2-7; 7 nucleotides align to TRBD2. The CDR3 length is 15 residues. Losses at the gene ends were 6 bases for V and 2 bases for J; bases not matched to a gene: 10. CDR1 is SNHLY and CDR2 is FYNNEI in the germline V gene. The CDR3 bases are TGTGCCAGCAGGGGGCGGCTAGCGGATGCCTACGAGCAGTACTTC. Translating it yields CASRGRLADAYEQYF.

The chain joins TRBV7-9 to TRBJ2-3; TRBD2 matches at 12 bases. This CDR3 is 18 amino acids long. V gave up 6 bases and J gave up 6 bases; unmatched junction bases: 16. The germline CDR1 and CDR2 sequences are SEHNR and FQNEAQ (reference sequence). CDR3 residues: CASRFAARTSGKLDTQYF. The CDR3 coding sequence is TGTGCCAGCAGGTTCGCCGCGAGGACTAGCGGGAAATTGGATACGCAGTATTTT.

The chain joins TRBV11-3 to TRBJ2-7; 7 bases match TRBD1. The trim removed 4 bases at V and 9 bases at J, leaving 6 bases unmatched. Germline V CDR1 and CDR2: SGHNT, YENEEA. This CDR3 has 12 amino acids. The DNA of the CDR3 is TGTGCCAGCAGCTCAACAGGGGCCCCGCAGTACTTC. Encoded protein: CASSSTGAPQYF.

The CDR3 loop reads CASSFPSGGTDTQYF. The CDR3 DNA is TGTGCCAGCAGTTTCCCTTCGGGAGGCACAGATACGCAGTATTTT. The chain combines TRBV27 with TRBJ2-3; TRBD2 might be the D (6 bases). The CDR3 spans 15 residues. Germline-derived CDR1 and CDR2 are MNHEY and SMNVEV (reference sequence). V lost 3 bases and J 1 base, leaving 11 bases between the germline ends.

Here the CDR3 DNA reads TGCGCCAGCAGCTTGGAAAGGACTTATTACAATGAGCAGTTCTTC. Its protein product is CASSLERTYYNEQFF. The chain uses TRBV5-1 and TRBJ2-1, with D perhaps TRBD2 (5 bases). Germline assignment: CDR1 SGHRS and CDR2 YFSETQ. V gave up 0 bases and J gave up 4 bases, with 11 bases separating them. There are 15 residues in the CDR3.

The chain links TRBV7-9 to TRBJ2-5; a weak D match, TRBD2 (5 bases). V lost 5 bases and J 5 bases, leaving 15 bases between the germline ends. The V gene's germline CDR1 is SEHNR and CDR2 FQNEAQ (reference sequence). The CDR3 has 14 amino acids. The CDR3 reads CASSPIRAVETQYF. In nucleotides, the CDR3 is TGTGCCAGCAGCCCTATCCGAGCGGTGGAGACCCAGTACTTC.

This clone was seen a few times. The J gene is TRBJ1-2, the V gene TRBV6-6; TRBD1 might be the D (5 bases). Per germline, CDR1 MNHNY and CDR2 SVGAGI (reference sequence). The CDR3 runs 13 residues. V was trimmed by 6 bases and J by 5 bases, leaving 13 bases between them. The CDR3 loop is CASSPGTGYGYTF. The CDR3 coding sequence is TGTGCCAGCAGCCCTGGAACAGGATATGGCTACACCTTC.

This clone was recorded a few times. The chain employs TRBV5-1 and TRBJ1-5; D is unclear. Germline loops: CDR1 SGHRS, CDR2 YFSETQ. V dropped 4 bases and J dropped 4 bases, with 18 bases sitting between them. The CDR3 has 16 amino acids. CDR3 in amino acids: CASSVDRTDRNQPQHF. Here the CDR3 DNA reads TGCGCCAGCAGCGTAGACCGGACCGACCGGAATCAGCCCCAGCATTTT.

The chain couples TRBV11-2 to TRBJ2-3; possible D gene TRBD1, 7 bases. The V end was cut by 5 bases, the J end by 1 base, with 13 bases between. Germline V gene data show CDR1 as SGHAT and CDR2 as FQNNGV. CDR3 size: 15 residues. CDR3 loop: CASSRRGVRTDTQYF. The CDR3 nucleotides are TGTGCCAGCAGCCGCAGGGGGGTTCGCACAGATACGCAGTATTTT.

The CDR3 is CASSPRTGGYGELFF. CDR3 bases: TGTGCCAGCAGCCCGAGGACAGGCGGCTACGGGGAGCTGTTTTTT. The V and J genes are TRBV11-2 and TRBJ2-2; 7 nucleotides agree with TRBD1. Trimming at V came to 5 bases and at J to 7 bases, leaving 10 bases not matched to a gene. CDR3 length: 15 amino acids. CDR1 SGHAT and CDR2 FQNNGV come from the germline V gene.

The gene calls are TRBV6-5 and TRBJ2-1; D unclear. Germline lookup yields CDR1 MNHEY and CDR2 SVGAGI. The ends were cut back, 2 bases at V and 9 bases at J, with 20 bases in the middle. The CDR3 has 16 residues. The CDR3 reads CASSYEGRRGWAEQFF. CDR3 nucleotides: TGTGCCAGCAGTTACGAAGGCCGCCGAGGATGGGCTGAGCAGTTCTTC.

The chain couples TRBV13 to TRBJ1-1; tentative D call: TRBD1 (6 bases). Deletions cut 5 bases from V and 6 bases from J, with 19 bases between. Germline CDR1 reads PRHDT; CDR2 reads FYEKMQ (reference sequence). The CDR3 spans 15 residues. Written as DNA, the CDR3 is TGTGCCAGCAGCCTTAAAATAATCAGGGGACCTGAAGCTTTCTTT. Residues: CASSLKIIRGPEAFF.

The genes are TRBV27 and TRBJ1-1; D remains ambiguous. CDR3 size: 13 residues. Germline assignment: CDR1 MNHEY and CDR2 SMNVEV (reference sequence). V was pared by 0 bases and J by 3 bases, with 5 bases between. The CDR3: CASSLSFDTEAFF. CDR3 bases: TGTGCCAGCAGTTTATCATTCGACACTGAAGCTTTCTTT.

This rearrangement joins TRBV5-8 to TRBJ1-4; D gene uncertain. This CDR3 is 15 amino acids long. Per the germline V gene, CDR1 is SGHTS and CDR2 is YDEGEE. V lost 4 bases and J lost 10, with 20 bases in between. CDR3: CASSESGPALGKLFF. CDR3 nucleotides: TGTGCCAGCAGCGAATCCGGGCCCGCGTTGGGAAAACTGTTTTTT.

The rearrangement uses TRBV29-1 and TRBJ2-3; D is possibly TRBD1 or TRBD2 (6 bases each). This CDR3 spans 16 amino acids. V lost 7 bases and J lost 3, with 23 bases in between. Germline V gene lookup returns CDR1 SQVTM and CDR2 ANQGSEA. CDR3 amino acids: CSARGAGSGRTDTQYF. The CDR3 DNA reads as TGCAGCGCAAGGGGGGCAGGCTCGGGTAGAACAGATACGCAGTATTTT.

This clone was detected a few times. CDR3 nucleotides: TGTGCCAGCAGCTTGGAAAGCTACGAGCAGTACTTC. This gives the protein CASSLESYEQYF. The rearrangement uses TRBV5-4 and TRBJ2-7; D is uncertain. CDR1 and CDR2 from the germline V gene are SGHNT and YYREEE (reference sequence). Trimming removed 0 bases from V and 3 bases from J, with 4 bases in between. The CDR3 spans 12 residues.